This TCR beta chain was sequenced during a study of CD8+ T cells in alopecia areata. Background on the study: The study gave tofacitinib for 6 to 18 months, then 6 months off drug. The percentage of affected scalp area served as the score of severity for treated patients.

About this clone itself: Its antigen remains unidentified. Distinct nucleotide sequences in the sample also encode this CDR3.

Documented treatment: oral pan-JAK inhibitor, 5-10 mg twice daily. Study results and limitations: Scalp clonality, together with expanded CD8+ clones among the top 100, fell significantly with tofacitinib. Researchers say the link of baseline CD8+ expansion to response remains uncertain, with one nonresponder.

The V end was cut by 6 bases, the J end by 0 bases, with 3 bases between. This CDR3 has 11 amino acids. CDR1 and CDR2 (germline): SQVTM, ANQGSEA. Extracted from the samples, RNA was reverse transcribed into cDNA to serve as the sequencing template. Produced via immunoSEQ multiplex PCR; TCRdb's table is partial and in-frame only. Among about 180,000 clones, less than 75% were seen once, and the ten largest hold around 15%. The sample consisted of CD4+ T cells sorted from blood, taken around week 55, from a patient treated with tofacitinib. This chain uses TRBV29-1 with TRBJ1-3; D remains ambiguous. This receptor was obtained from a human donor with alopecia areata. The CDR3 nucleotides are TGCAGCGTCCGCTCTGGAAACACCATATATTTT. The encoded protein is CSVRSGNTIYF.